These 30 T cell receptor beta chains share one sample of origin, sequenced in a study of patients and donors after allogeneic stem cell transplantation. MiXCR was run by TCRdb on the RT-PCR reads, yielding one entry per CDR3 protein. The data contain 20,000 to 25,000 distinct CDR3 sequences, around 28% of them singletons. Input material: blood, either unsorted or a sorted T cell fraction (not recorded which). These receptor sequences come from a human donor who was either an allogeneic HSCT recipient or a stem cell or donor lymphocyte infusion donor (not recorded which). It is not recorded whose cells these are; they may come from a transplant donor.

V is TRBV5-1 and J is TRBJ1-1; D gene unclear. CDR1 and CDR2 (germline): SGHRS, YFSETQ. The V end was cut by 0 bases, the J end by 5 bases, with 11 bases between. This CDR3 has 14 amino acids. The CDR3, as DNA: TGCGCCAGCAGCTTGGACCCTCCGGGGACTGAAGCTTTCTTT. It is translated as CASSLDPPGTEAFF.

The V gene is TRBV5-5, the J gene TRBJ1-4, with 7 positions matching TRBD1. CDR1 and CDR2 from the germline V gene are SGHKS and YYEKEE (reference sequence). CDR3 length equals 15 residues. With V trimmed by 5 bases and J by 3 bases, 7 bases remained unmatched. CDR3 DNA: TGTGCCAGCAGTCCCGACAGGGTAGCTAATGAAAAACTGTTTTTT. It codes for CASSPDRVANEKLFF.

A few counts support this clonotype. The chain joins TRBV6-6 to TRBJ1-1; D not certain. The V end lost 1 base, the J end lost 4 bases, and 10 bases lay between the germline ends. Germline V gene sequence: CDR1 MNHNY, CDR2 SVGAGI (reference sequence). CDR3 length: 14 amino acids. CDR3 sequence reads: CASSYWGETTEAFF. CDR3 sequence (DNA): TGTGCCAGCAGTTACTGGGGTGAGACCACTGAAGCTTTCTTT.

This clonotype was detected ten times or more. The CDR3 DNA sequence: TGTGCCATCAGTGACGGCAGCTCTGGAAACACCATATATTTT. This codes for CAISDGSSGNTIYF. The chain has TRBV10-3 and TRBJ1-3; D unresolved. Germline values: CDR1 ENHRY, CDR2 SYGVKD. Deletions cut 3 bases from V and 0 bases from J, with 6 bases between. The CDR3 consists of 14 residues.

J is TRBJ1-6 and V is TRBV6-5; D unresolved. The CDR3 sequence is 15 residues long. The V end was cut by 6 bases, the J end by 8 bases, with 17 bases between. The germline V gene has CDR1 MNHEY and CDR2 SVGAGI. The CDR3 spells CASSTERGRHSPLHF. CDR3 sequence (DNA): TGTGCCAGCAGCACCGAGAGAGGCCGGCATTCACCCCTCCACTTT.

The genes are TRBV7-2 and TRBJ2-1; D call uncertain. Germline CDR1 reads SGHTA; CDR2 reads FQGNSA. The CDR3 spans 15 residues. Trimming stripped 4 bases from V and 4 bases from J, with 14 bases between. Here the CDR3 DNA reads TGTGCCAGCAGCTCTACCATCGACGGTTACAATGAGCAGTTCTTC. Amino acids: CASSSTIDGYNEQFF.

The chain combines TRBV15 with TRBJ1-5; 7 positions match TRBD1. Per germline, CDR1 LNHNV and CDR2 YYDKDF (reference sequence). J gave up 8 bases and V 8 bases, and 15 bases lay outside the gene matches. The CDR3 extends over 15 amino acids. DNA for the CDR3: TGTGCCACCGGTAGAGGAGGGGGCGGCCTCAAGCCCCAGCATTTT. It encodes CATGRGGGGLKPQHF.

By its share, this clonotype is medium-sized. The chain is built from TRBV20-1 and TRBJ1-1; D unresolved. Germline-derived CDR1 and CDR2 are DFQATT and SNEGSKA (reference sequence). This CDR3 comprises 11 residues. The CDR3 DNA sequence: TGCAGCCATACCCCTTACACTGAAGCTTTCTTT. Its protein is CSHTPYTEAFF.

This clonotype was recorded many times. The rearrangement uses TRBV12-3 or TRBV12-4 and TRBJ1-4, with TRBD1 matching over 10 bases. The CDR3 runs 16 residues. With V trimmed by 6 bases and J by 3 bases, 7 bases remained unmatched. Here the CDR3 DNA reads TGTGCCAGCAGCCAGGACAGGGGGTCGGCTAATGAAAAACTGTTTTTT. It translates to CASSQDRGSANEKLFF.

This clonotype was seen at least ten times. The chain carries TRBV20-1 and TRBJ1-6; 9 bases align to TRBD1. V trimming: 1 base; J trimming: 2 bases; junction bases outside the gene matches: 6. Germline CDR1 reads DFQATT; CDR2 reads SNEGSKA (reference sequence). The CDR3 has 17 residues. CDR3 protein: CSARASDRGAYNSPLHF. The DNA for the CDR3 is TGCAGTGCTAGAGCTTCAGACAGGGGGGCCTATAATTCACCCCTCCACTTT.

This rearrangement joins TRBV12-3 or TRBV12-4 to TRBJ1-2; no clear D. This CDR3 has 13 amino acids. The V end was cut by 7 bases, the J end by 4 bases, with 13 bases between. The CDR3 protein is CASTLREGYGYTF. As DNA, the CDR3 is TGTGCCAGCACCCTCCGGGAGGGCTATGGCTACACCTTC.

The chain's CDR3 is CASSFGHNYGYTF. The CDR3, as DNA: TGTGCCAGCAGTTTTGGCCATAACTATGGCTACACCTTC. The chain combines TRBV12-3 or TRBV12-4 with TRBJ1-2; D is unresolved. This CDR3 is 13 amino acids long. V was shortened by 3 bases and J by 1 base, with 6 bases between the two germline ends.

The CDR3 is CASSQGTGTGEKLFF. The CDR3 DNA follows: TGTGCCAGCAGTCAAGGGACCGGGACAGGGGAAAAACTGTTTTTT. The rearrangement uses TRBV6-1 and TRBJ1-4; 9 bases are shared with TRBD1. The V gene's germline CDR1 is MNHNS and CDR2 SASEGT. This CDR3 region has 15 residues. After removal of 5 bases from V and 8 bases from J, the junction contained 9 bases not matched to a gene.

This clonotype was seen more than once but under ten times. The chain uses TRBV28 and TRBJ1-2, with D unclear. Trimming left V 0 bases short and J 8 bases short, with 10 bases between. Germline V gene sequence: CDR1 MDHEN, CDR2 SYDVKM. The CDR3 sequence is 13 residues long. The CDR3 DNA follows: TGTGCCAGCAGTTTATGGCGGGCGGTCGGCTACACCTTC. This codes for CASSLWRAVGYTF.

DNA for the CDR3: TGCGCCAGCAGCTTGGAGCCCATGCCCAATGAGCAGTTCTTC. Residues: CASSLEPMPNEQFF. V and J are TRBV5-1 and TRBJ2-1; no firm D call. Trimming shortened V by 0 bases and J by 6 bases, and 10 bases separated the two germline ends. From germline, CDR1 is SGHRS and CDR2 YFSETQ. The CDR3 consists of 14 residues.

Ten or more counts support this clonotype. The chain uses TRBV12-3 or TRBV12-4 and TRBJ1-1; D perhaps matches TRBD1 (6 bases). V lost 4 bases and J lost 1, with 7 bases in between. There are 13 residues in the CDR3. DNA for the CDR3: TGTGCCAGCAGTTCCAGGGGGAACACTGAAGCTTTCTTT. Protein product: CASSSRGNTEAFF.

This clonotype has a count of ten or more. The chain carries TRBV20-1 and TRBJ1-5; TRBD1 agrees at 9 bases. Germline CDR1 reads DFQATT; CDR2 reads SNEGSKA (reference sequence). This CDR3 has 14 residues. Trimming cost V 7 bases and J 5 bases; bases outside gene matches: 9. The CDR3 DNA reads as TGCAGTGTTTTACAGGGGGCGGATGATCAGCCCCAGCATTTT. Translation: CSVLQGADDQPQHF.

The genes are TRBV7-2 and TRBJ1-1, with D hard to call. The germline V gene encodes CDR1 SGHTA and CDR2 FQGNSA. This CDR3 region has 12 residues. V was shortened by 3 bases and J by 7 bases, with 9 bases between the two germline ends. CDR3 nucleotide sequence: TGTGCCAGCAGCTTGCGGCAGCTTGAAGCTTTCTTT. Its protein is CASSLRQLEAFF.

This clonotype has more than one count but fewer than ten. This chain links TRBV28 with TRBJ1-5; D unresolved. Germline V gene sequence: CDR1 MDHEN, CDR2 SYDVKM. With 0 bases removed from V and 2 bases from J, the gap between germline ends came to 11 bases. The CDR3 is 16 residues long. CDR3 DNA: TGTGCCAGCAGTTTATGGGCTGGGAATGGCAATCAGCCCCAGCATTTT. Protein sequence: CASSLWAGNGNQPQHF.

This clonotype was observed a single time. The V and J genes are TRBV29-1 and TRBJ2-5, with 7 bases lining up with TRBD2. The CDR3 runs 16 residues. Germline-derived CDR1 and CDR2 are SQVTM and ANQGSEA. The V segment lost 6 bases and the J segment 3 bases; nucleotides outside the gene matches: 16. DNA of the CDR3: TGCAGCGTCCCCGTAGGGAGGGTCGGAGAAAAAGAGACCCAGTACTTC. It specifies CSVPVGRVGEKETQYF.

The chain uses TRBV9 and TRBJ2-7; tentatively, D is TRBD1 (6 bases). Germline CDR1 is SGDLS and CDR2 is YYNGEE. The CDR3 has 15 amino acids. V shed 0 bases and J shed 1 base, with 11 bases lying between them. CDR3 in amino acids: CASSVGGQGSYEQYV. The CDR3 DNA sequence: TGTGCCAGCAGCGTAGGAGGGCAGGGGTCCTACGAGCAGTACGTC.

This chain uses TRBV7-9 with TRBJ2-1, with a weak D call TRBD1 (7 bases). Germline V gene sequence: CDR1 SEHNR, CDR2 FQNEAQ (reference sequence). The CDR3 length is 14 residues. The V and J ends lost 5 bases and 6 bases respectively, with 14 bases between them. Here the CDR3 DNA reads TGTGCCAGCAGCACACGACAGGGAGGCAATGAGCAGTTCTTC. Translated: CASSTRQGGNEQFF.

This chain connects TRBV12-3 or TRBV12-4 to TRBJ1-2; 7 bases map to TRBD1. The V segment lost 1 base and the J segment 5 bases; nucleotides outside the gene matches: 1. The CDR3 runs to 13 residues. The CDR3 here is CASSLVRGYGYTF. The CDR3 region has the DNA TGTGCCAGCAGTTTAGTCAGGGGGTATGGCTACACCTTC.

The chain has TRBV6-5 and TRBJ1-1; 12 nucleotides match TRBD1. The germline gives CDR1 MNHEY, CDR2 SVGAGI. The V and J ends lost 8 bases and 1 base, in that order; junction bases with no gene match: 5. CDR3 size: 15 residues. This chain's CDR3 is CASHRDRGPNTEAFF. Here the CDR3 DNA reads TGTGCCAGCCACCGGGACAGGGGGCCGAACACTGAAGCTTTCTTT.

A few counts support this clonotype. The chain employs TRBV20-1 and TRBJ1-1; D may be TRBD1 (6 bases). CDR3 length: 13 amino acids. The germline CDR1 and CDR2 sequences are DFQATT and SNEGSKA (reference sequence). Deletions cut 0 bases from V and 3 bases from J, with 8 bases between. The CDR3 reads CSARDPGDTEAFF. As DNA, the CDR3 is TGCAGTGCTAGAGATCCAGGGGACACTGAAGCTTTCTTT.

The V gene is TRBV6-5, the J gene TRBJ2-1; 9 bases line up with TRBD1. Germline lookup yields CDR1 MNHEY and CDR2 SVGAGI. The CDR3 length is 15 residues. J lost 3 bases, V lost 2 bases, and 2 bases had no gene match. CDR3: CASSYRTGDYNEQFF. The CDR3 DNA reads TGTGCCAGCAGTTACCGGACAGGGGACTACAATGAGCAGTTCTTC.

This clonotype has just a few counts. The chain joins TRBV20-1 to TRBJ2-6; TRBD1 matches 8 bases. The CDR3 consists of 16 residues. J was trimmed by 0 bases and V by 3 bases; bases with no gene match: 4. Germline assignment: CDR1 DFQATT and CDR2 SNEGSKA (reference sequence). The CDR3 DNA reads TGCAGTGCTAGGTCGGACAGGGACTCTGGGGCCAACGTCCTGACTTTC. It encodes CSARSDRDSGANVLTF.

The CDR3 DNA reads TGTGCCAGCAGTCCGAGCGATACAGATGGGGTCATCTATGGCTACACCTTC. This translates into CASSPSDTDGVIYGYTF. The chain combines TRBV12-3 or TRBV12-4 with TRBJ1-2; D unclear. Trimming removed 5 bases at V and 4 bases at J, with 23 bases between. This CDR3 comprises 17 residues.

The chain carries TRBV28 and TRBJ2-3; D is uncertain. V lost 10 bases, J lost 2 bases, and 10 bases lay in between. The CDR3 sequence is 12 residues long. Looked up from germline, CDR1 is MDHEN and CDR2 is SYDVKM. CDR3 in amino acids: CATRVFTDTQYF. The CDR3 nucleotides are TGTGCCACAAGGGTCTTCACAGATACGCAGTATTTT.

The CDR3 is CASSLLKDSANTEAFF. CDR3 in DNA: TGTGCCAGCTCACTACTCAAGGACAGCGCGAACACTGAAGCTTTCTTT. The chain joins TRBV18 to TRBJ1-1; a weak D match, TRBD1 (6 bases). Trimming took 4 bases from V and 1 from J, leaving 16 bases between them. The CDR3 length is 16 residues. Germline V CDR1 and CDR2: KGHSH, LQKENI.